This T cell receptor (beta chain) was identified in a study of monozygotic twins with inflammatory bowel disease. Findings of the study overall: What may have added variability to patient repertoires is that immunosuppressive treatments differed.

Regarding this clonotype: The antigen is not known.

Donors gave about 2.5 ml of blood apiece. Whole blood, unsorted for T cells, was the source of total RNA. The length of the CDR3 is 18 residues. In germline, CDR1 is SGHRS, CDR2 YFSETQ. TCRdb derives one entry per CDR3 protein from the 5' RACE reads, leaving out DNA. The sample includes 140,000 to 150,000 distinct CDR3 sequences. The chain carries TRBV5-1 and TRBJ2-6; the TCRdb D gene call, TRBD2, has no DNA to confirm it. Sequenced material: blood. The receptor was isolated from a human donor with ulcerative colitis or Crohn's disease, or a healthy co-twin of an affected twin (not recorded which). CDR3 residues: CASSLALTGGSGANVLTF. The full variable domain, with the rest looked up from reference TRBV5-1 and TRBJ2-6, is KAGVTQTPRYLIKTRGQQVTLSCSPISGHRSVSWYQQTPGQGLQFLFEYFSETQRNKGNFPGRFSGRQFSNSRSEMNVSTLELGDSALYLCASSLALTGGSGANVLTFGAGSRLTVL.